The 10 T cell receptor beta chains presented below share a single source sample, sequenced in a study of blood T cell repertoires in COVID-19. Profiled with immunoSEQ multiplex PCR; TCRdb holds only in-frame clones, not every one. This table holds about 250,000 clones, about nine tenths found once. Sequenced input: PBMCs or T cells enriched from blood (not recorded which). These TCRs come from a man aged 40-49 years who had recovered from COVID-19.

The rearrangement links TRBV7-9 to TRBJ2-7; 7 bases are a match to TRBD1. The ends lost 4 bases at V and 6 bases at J; junction bases unmatched: 6. The CDR3 spans 13 residues. CDR1 is SEHNR, CDR2 FQNEAQ, per germline (reference sequence). CDR3 nucleotides: TGTGCCAGCAGCTCCGACAGGGTAGGCGAGCAGTACTTC. Translated: CASSSDRVGEQYF.

The rearrangement joins TRBV5-1 to TRBJ2-2, with 8 bases aligning to TRBD2. Germline CDR1 and CDR2: SGHRS and YFSETQ. V lost 3 bases to trimming and J lost 6 bases; unmatched junction nucleotides: 10. The CDR3 totals 16 residues. CDR3 loop: CASSWGTSTSAGELFF. DNA of the CDR3: TGCGCCAGCAGCTGGGGGACTAGTACGTCCGCCGGGGAGCTGTTTTTT.

The chain links TRBV18 to TRBJ1-2; 9 bases align to TRBD1. The V segment lost 2 bases and the J segment 8 bases; nucleotides outside the gene matches: 12. The germline gives CDR1 KGHSH, CDR2 LQKENI. This CDR3 region has 16 residues. CDR3 DNA: TGTGCCAGCTCACCAGGACAGGGGCCGTTCCAAGGGGGCTACACCTTC. Residues: CASSPGQGPFQGGYTF.

The gene calls are TRBV6-5 and TRBJ1-3, with 9 bases matching TRBD1. The junction had 9 bases not matched to a gene; V was cut back by 7 bases and J by 5 bases. The CDR3 sequence is 15 residues long. Germline V lookup: CDR1 MNHEY, CDR2 SVGAGI. CDR3: CASTQAGQGRNTIYF. The CDR3 region has the DNA TGTGCCAGCACCCAGGCGGGACAGGGCAGAAACACCATATATTTT.

Only one count was recorded for this clone. The chain uses TRBV19 and TRBJ2-2; no definite D call. The CDR3 is 19 residues long. Trimming removed 1 base from V and 2 bases from J, with 20 bases in between. The germline V gene has CDR1 LNHDA and CDR2 SQIVND (reference sequence). This CDR3 is CASSIVVQYSGRNTGELFF. CDR3 nucleotide sequence: TGTGCCAGTAGTATAGTTGTACAGTATTCTGGTCGCAACACCGGGGAGCTGTTTTTT.

The chain joins TRBV6-5 to TRBJ1-6; 7 nucleotides line up with TRBD1. The trim removed 6 bases at V and 5 bases at J, leaving 7 bases unmatched. The CDR3 runs 15 residues. Germline V gene lookup returns CDR1 MNHEY and CDR2 SVGAGI. This chain's CDR3 is CASSRGTVNNSPLHF. CDR3 nucleotides: TGTGCCAGCAGCCGAGGGACAGTAAATAATTCACCCCTCCACTTT.

The rearrangement links TRBV15 to TRBJ2-5, with D tentatively TRBD2 (6 bases). The length of the CDR3 is 13 residues. V was clipped by 8 bases and J by 5 bases, with 15 bases between them. The germline V gene encodes CDR1 LNHNV and CDR2 YYDKDF (reference sequence). The CDR3 loop is CATYGGGLETQYF. CDR3 coding DNA: TGTGCCACCTACGGGGGAGGATTGGAGACCCAGTACTTC.

This sequence joins TRBV5-4 and TRBJ1-2; TRBD1 matches at 7 bases. Per germline, CDR1 SGHNT and CDR2 YYREEE (reference sequence). This CDR3 has 15 residues. Trimming cost V 4 bases and J 2 bases; bases outside gene matches: 8. The DNA for the CDR3 is TGTGCCAGCAGCCGTCCCGGGACAGTAAACTATGGCTACACCTTC. This encodes CASSRPGTVNYGYTF.

V is TRBV24-1 and J is TRBJ1-2, with 7 bases that match TRBD1. Losses at the gene ends were 3 bases for V and 0 bases for J; bases not matched to a gene: 9. This CDR3 is built from 17 residues. In germline, CDR1 is KGHDR, CDR2 SFDVKD. DNA for the CDR3: TGTGCCACCAGTGATCAAGGGAAGACAGGGACTAACTATGGCTACACCTTC. Translation: CATSDQGKTGTNYGYTF.

The chain carries TRBV4-2 and TRBJ2-5, with 9 bases lining up with TRBD2. Germline V lookup: CDR1 LGHNA, CDR2 YNFKEQ. V was clipped by 5 bases and J by 1 base; unmatched bases: 17. The CDR3 contains 19 residues. DNA of the CDR3: TGTGCCAGCAGCTTAGATGTCGCTAGCGGGATTAAAGTCCAAGAGACCCAGTACTTC. Amino acids: CASSLDVASGIKVQETQYF.